These 24 T cell receptor beta chains were all obtained from the same sample, sequenced in a study of early T cells in non-severe SARS-CoV-2 infection. TCRdb ran MiXCR on the 5' RACE reads and lists one entry per CDR3 protein. The sample lists about 22,000 distinct CDR3 sequences; less than 5% were seen once. Sequenced: whole blood. These receptors all stem from an adult who was a healthcare worker with PCR-confirmed SARS-CoV-2 infection or an uninfected control (not recorded which).

This clonotype is labeled as medium-sized (0.01 to 0.1%). A read error may account for a junction end that differs from germline. The chain couples TRBV7-7 to TRBJ2-5; D might be TRBD2 (5 bases). The germline CDR1 and CDR2 sequences are SSHAT and FNYEAQ (reference sequence). CDR3 size: 14 residues. In nucleotides, the CDR3 is TGTGCTAGCAGCTCGGACTCCGGCGGAGAGACCCAGTACTTC. Protein product: CASSSDSGGETQYF.

Many counts were recorded for this clonotype. The chain combines TRBV4-2 with TRBJ2-1, with unresolved D. This CDR3 spans 14 amino acids. CDR1 LGHNA and CDR2 YNFKEQ come from the germline V gene. Trimming took off 1 base at V and 8 bases at J, with 12 bases between the two ends. CDR3 residues: CASSQVTYPDEQFF. The CDR3 DNA reads as TGTGCCAGCAGCCAAGTCACCTACCCGGATGAGCAGTTCTTC.

By its share, this clonotype is medium-sized. The rearrangement links TRBV10-2 to TRBJ2-3, with D perhaps TRBD2 (5 bases). CDR3 length: 15 amino acids. Germline assignment: CDR1 WSHSY and CDR2 SAAADI. V lost 3 bases and J lost 5, with 15 bases in between. CDR3 DNA sequence: TGCGCCAGCAGTGAAGTGGGAGCGGAAGGAGATACGCAGTATTTT. Protein product: CASSEVGAEGDTQYF.

The chain recombines TRBV7-3 with TRBJ2-1; possibly TRBD1 for D (6 bases). Looked up from germline, CDR1 is SGHTA and CDR2 is FQGTGA. The CDR3 has 16 amino acids. V was clipped by 1 base and J by 6 bases, with 16 bases between them. CDR3 in amino acids: CASSLISTGMINEQFF. DNA of the CDR3: TGTGCCAGCAGCTTAATCAGTACAGGGATGATCAATGAGCAGTTCTTC.

This clonotype came up a few times. The rearrangement joins TRBV6-5 to TRBJ2-2; 13 bases line up with TRBD2. J gave up 7 bases and V 5 bases, and 4 bases lay outside the gene matches. The CDR3 spans 15 residues. The germline CDR1 and CDR2 sequences are MNHEY and SVGAGI. In nucleotides, the CDR3 is TGTGCCAGCAGTCAAAGACTAGCGGGAGGCGGGGAGCTGTTTTTT. Encoded protein: CASSQRLAGGGELFF.

This clonotype occurred a few times. The chain carries TRBV12-3 or TRBV12-4 and TRBJ2-2; 7 bases fit TRBD1. Losses at the gene ends were 5 bases for V and 6 bases for J; bases not matched to a gene: 6. The CDR3 sequence is 14 residues long. CDR3 bases: TGTGCCAGCAGTCCCCAAACAGGGGCCGGGGAGCTGTTTTTT. Encoded protein: CASSPQTGAGELFF.

This clonotype was seen ten or more times. The CDR3 loop is CAISDNSLGDEQYF. The CDR3 DNA is TGTGCCATCAGTGACAACAGTTTGGGCGACGAGCAGTACTTC. The chain carries TRBV10-3 and TRBJ2-7; D remains unclear. The CDR3 is 14 amino acids. V was clipped by 3 bases and J by 5 bases, with 14 bases between them. Germline CDR1 reads ENHRY; CDR2 reads SYGVKD.

This clonotype came up many times. The rearrangement links TRBV2 to TRBJ2-1, with a weak D call TRBD2 (5 bases). Trimming removed 6 bases from V and 0 bases from J, with 12 bases in between. CDR1 SNHLY and CDR2 FYNNEI come from the germline V gene. This CDR3 has 15 amino acids. CDR3 sequence reads: CASSALGSSYNEQFF. In nucleotides, the CDR3 is TGTGCCAGCAGCGCTCTAGGGAGCTCCTACAATGAGCAGTTCTTC.

This chain connects TRBV7-2 to TRBJ2-1; 8 bases agree with TRBD2. The J segment lost 12 bases and the V segment lost 6 bases, leaving 13 bases of the junction unmatched. This CDR3 is built from 14 residues. The germline V gene has CDR1 SGHTA and CDR2 FQGNSA. The DNA for the CDR3 is TGTGCCAGCAGTAGGGACTTTGCGGGAGGAGCGCAGTTCTTC. As protein: CASSRDFAGGAQFF.

At least ten counts were recorded for this clonotype. The chain employs TRBV7-9 and TRBJ1-3; 7 nucleotides line up with TRBD1. Losses at the gene ends were 4 bases for V and 0 bases for J; bases not matched to a gene: 6. Germline CDR1 is SEHNR and CDR2 is FQNEAQ (reference sequence). The CDR3 spans 16 residues. The CDR3 nucleotides read TGTGCCAGCAGCTACGGGACAGTGAACTCTGGAAACACCATATATTTT. Translating it yields CASSYGTVNSGNTIYF.

Ten or more counts support this clonotype. This rearrangement joins TRBV4-1 to TRBJ1-3; TRBD1 aligns across 7 bases. V dropped 2 bases and J dropped 3; count of bases not matched to a gene: 4. The CDR3 sequence is 15 residues long. The germline V gene encodes CDR1 MGHRA and CDR2 YSYEKL. CDR3 sequence (DNA): TGCGCCAGCAGCCAAAGGACAGGCTATGGAAACACCATATATTTT. Residues: CASSQRTGYGNTIYF.

This rearrangement joins TRBV4-3 to TRBJ2-1; no definite D call. V was clipped by 8 bases and J by 0 bases, with 14 bases between them. Germline V gives CDR1 LGHNA, CDR2 YSLEER. The CDR3 is 15 residues long. DNA of the CDR3: TGCGCCAGCCAAGAGAGAATAAGCTCCTACAATGAGCAGTTCTTC. This sequence encodes CASQERISSYNEQFF.

This clonotype was found many times. The rearrangement uses TRBV7-2 and TRBJ2-3, with 9 bases fitting TRBD2. J gave up 4 bases and V 4 bases, and 9 bases lay outside the gene matches. This CDR3 has 16 amino acids. Germline V gene data show CDR1 as SGHTA and CDR2 as FQGNSA. As DNA, the CDR3 is TGTGCCAGCAGCTCCGCGGGACTAGCTGCTGCAGATACGCAGTATTTT. Translation gives CASSSAGLAAADTQYF.

V and J are TRBV7-8 and TRBJ2-7; no clear D gene. The CDR3 length is 12 residues. Germline CDR1 and CDR2: SGHVS and FQNEAQ. V lost 5 bases and J 5 bases, leaving 10 bases between the germline ends. The CDR3 bases are TGTGCCAGCAGCCCTTCGAGTCACGAGCAGTACTTC. Protein sequence: CASSPSSHEQYF.

The rearrangement uses TRBV15 and TRBJ2-2; 14 nucleotides match TRBD2. V shed 2 bases, J shed 7 bases, and the junction held 6 bases outside the gene matches. This CDR3 is built from 17 residues. Germline CDR1 LNHNV, CDR2 YYDKDF (reference sequence). CDR3 residues: CATSRPGLAGVSGELFF. Here the CDR3 DNA reads TGTGCCACCAGCAGACCGGGACTAGCGGGAGTTAGCGGGGAGCTGTTTTTT. Drawing the rest from reference TRBV15 and TRBJ2-2, the complete variable domain is DAMVIQNPRYQVTQFGKPVTLSCSQTLNHNVMYWYQQKSSQAPKLLFHYYDKDFNNEADTPDNFQSRRPNTSFCFLDIRSPGLGDTAMYLCATSRPGLAGVSGELFFGEGSRLTVL.

The sample holds many counts of this clonotype. The gene calls are TRBV7-8 and TRBJ2-2, with TRBD1 identical over 8 bases. V dropped 1 base and J dropped 3; count of bases not matched to a gene: 10. The germline CDR1 and CDR2 sequences are SGHVS and FQNEAQ. CDR3 length equals 18 residues. CDR3 coding DNA: TGTGCCAGCAGCTTAGGGCAGGGGGCAAGGGGCGACACCGGGGAGCTGTTTTTT. Residues: CASSLGQGARGDTGELFF.

This clonotype was counted ten times or more. This sequence joins TRBV5-1 and TRBJ2-7, with 8 bases fitting TRBD1. The CDR3 extends over 16 amino acids. The V gene end was trimmed by 4 bases and the J gene end by 5 bases; junction bases not matched to a gene: 14. Germline V CDR1 and CDR2: SGHRS, YFSETQ. The CDR3, as DNA: TGCGCCAGCAGCCTGGAGTTCCAGGGGGCAAGGAACGAGCAGTACTTC. It yields the protein CASSLEFQGARNEQYF.

In its sample, this clonotype was seen many times. The genes are TRBV30 and TRBJ1-5, with TRBD1 as a possible D gene (5 bases). Per germline, CDR1 GTSNPN and CDR2 SVGIG (reference sequence). V was cut by 0 bases and J by 11 bases, with 14 bases left in between. CDR3 length: 13 residues. The CDR3 sequence is CAWSVGPTVSQHF. Written as DNA, the CDR3 is TGTGCCTGGAGTGTGGGACCGACTGTGTCCCAGCATTTT. Complete variable domain (other parts from reference TRBV30 and TRBJ1-5): SQTIHQWPATLVQPVGSPLSLECTVEGTSNPNLYWYRQAAGRGLQLLFYSVGIGQISSEVPQNLSASRPQDRQFILSSKKLLLSDSGFYLCAWSVGPTVSQHFGDGTRLSIL.

This clonotype occurred many times. This chain links TRBV4-3 with TRBJ2-7; TRBD2 matches at 7 bases. Looked up from germline, CDR1 is LGHNA and CDR2 is YSLEER. V gave up 0 bases and J gave up 2 bases; unmatched junction bases: 4. This CDR3 is built from 15 residues. CDR3 in DNA: TGCGCCAGCAGCCAAGAGAGGGCGGGAGCCTACGAGCAGTACTTC. Its translation: CASSQERAGAYEQYF.

This clonotype has at least ten counts. The chain carries TRBV27 and TRBJ1-6, with 9 positions matching TRBD1. The trim removed 2 bases at V and 9 bases at J, leaving 8 bases unmatched. Germline V gives CDR1 MNHEY, CDR2 SMNVEV (reference sequence). This CDR3 has 16 residues. DNA of the CDR3: TGTGCCAGCAGTTTAAAAACAGGGGGCAGCGGTTCACCCCTCCACTTT. This codes for CASSLKTGGSGSPLHF.

This clonotype was seen at least ten times. This chain connects TRBV27 to TRBJ1-4; 8 bases fit TRBD1. With V trimmed by 4 bases and J by 6 bases, 7 bases remained unmatched. Germline values: CDR1 MNHEY, CDR2 SMNVEV (reference sequence). The CDR3 is 15 amino acids. CDR3 residues: CASSYDRGEYEKLFF. For the CDR3, the DNA is TGTGCCAGCAGTTACGACAGGGGTGAATATGAAAAACTGTTTTTT.

This clonotype was seen repeatedly, ten times or more. The gene calls are TRBV29-1 and TRBJ1-2; D is ambiguous. Germline CDR1 and CDR2: SQVTM and ANQGSEA. Trimming took off 6 bases at V and 4 bases at J, with 21 bases between the two ends. The CDR3 covers 15 residues. The DNA for the CDR3 is TGCAGCGTCCCCCGTGGGAGCACTTCGGGCTATGGCTACACCTTC. It translates to CSVPRGSTSGYGYTF. Drawing the rest from reference TRBV29-1 and TRBJ1-2, the complete variable domain is SAVISQKPSRDICQRGTSLTIQCQVDSQVTMMFWYRQQPGQSLTLIATANQGSEATYESGFVIDKFPISRPNLTFSTLTVSNMSPEDSSIYLCSVPRGSTSGYGYTFGSGTRLTVV.

This clonotype was detected a few times. V and J are TRBV29-1 and TRBJ2-1; D might be TRBD2 (5 bases). Germline V CDR1 and CDR2: SQVTM, ANQGSEA. The germline V and J ends were trimmed by 3 bases and 0 bases, with 21 bases remaining between them. The CDR3 has 18 residues. CDR3 sequence: CSVELLDVASSSYNEQFF. In nucleotides, the CDR3 is TGCAGCGTTGAGTTGTTAGACGTAGCGTCGAGCTCCTACAATGAGCAGTTCTTC.

This clonotype was counted only a few times. The chain's CDR3 is CSARGGLSTLQTQYF. The CDR3 DNA sequence: TGCAGTGCAAGGGGGGGACTTTCGACCCTCCAGACCCAGTACTTC. J is TRBJ2-5 and V is TRBV20-1; perhaps TRBD2 as D (7 bases). The germline V gene encodes CDR1 DFQATT and CDR2 SNEGSKA (reference sequence). The CDR3 totals 15 residues. Between the trimmed V and J ends, which lost 6 bases and 6 bases, there was a span of 23 bases.